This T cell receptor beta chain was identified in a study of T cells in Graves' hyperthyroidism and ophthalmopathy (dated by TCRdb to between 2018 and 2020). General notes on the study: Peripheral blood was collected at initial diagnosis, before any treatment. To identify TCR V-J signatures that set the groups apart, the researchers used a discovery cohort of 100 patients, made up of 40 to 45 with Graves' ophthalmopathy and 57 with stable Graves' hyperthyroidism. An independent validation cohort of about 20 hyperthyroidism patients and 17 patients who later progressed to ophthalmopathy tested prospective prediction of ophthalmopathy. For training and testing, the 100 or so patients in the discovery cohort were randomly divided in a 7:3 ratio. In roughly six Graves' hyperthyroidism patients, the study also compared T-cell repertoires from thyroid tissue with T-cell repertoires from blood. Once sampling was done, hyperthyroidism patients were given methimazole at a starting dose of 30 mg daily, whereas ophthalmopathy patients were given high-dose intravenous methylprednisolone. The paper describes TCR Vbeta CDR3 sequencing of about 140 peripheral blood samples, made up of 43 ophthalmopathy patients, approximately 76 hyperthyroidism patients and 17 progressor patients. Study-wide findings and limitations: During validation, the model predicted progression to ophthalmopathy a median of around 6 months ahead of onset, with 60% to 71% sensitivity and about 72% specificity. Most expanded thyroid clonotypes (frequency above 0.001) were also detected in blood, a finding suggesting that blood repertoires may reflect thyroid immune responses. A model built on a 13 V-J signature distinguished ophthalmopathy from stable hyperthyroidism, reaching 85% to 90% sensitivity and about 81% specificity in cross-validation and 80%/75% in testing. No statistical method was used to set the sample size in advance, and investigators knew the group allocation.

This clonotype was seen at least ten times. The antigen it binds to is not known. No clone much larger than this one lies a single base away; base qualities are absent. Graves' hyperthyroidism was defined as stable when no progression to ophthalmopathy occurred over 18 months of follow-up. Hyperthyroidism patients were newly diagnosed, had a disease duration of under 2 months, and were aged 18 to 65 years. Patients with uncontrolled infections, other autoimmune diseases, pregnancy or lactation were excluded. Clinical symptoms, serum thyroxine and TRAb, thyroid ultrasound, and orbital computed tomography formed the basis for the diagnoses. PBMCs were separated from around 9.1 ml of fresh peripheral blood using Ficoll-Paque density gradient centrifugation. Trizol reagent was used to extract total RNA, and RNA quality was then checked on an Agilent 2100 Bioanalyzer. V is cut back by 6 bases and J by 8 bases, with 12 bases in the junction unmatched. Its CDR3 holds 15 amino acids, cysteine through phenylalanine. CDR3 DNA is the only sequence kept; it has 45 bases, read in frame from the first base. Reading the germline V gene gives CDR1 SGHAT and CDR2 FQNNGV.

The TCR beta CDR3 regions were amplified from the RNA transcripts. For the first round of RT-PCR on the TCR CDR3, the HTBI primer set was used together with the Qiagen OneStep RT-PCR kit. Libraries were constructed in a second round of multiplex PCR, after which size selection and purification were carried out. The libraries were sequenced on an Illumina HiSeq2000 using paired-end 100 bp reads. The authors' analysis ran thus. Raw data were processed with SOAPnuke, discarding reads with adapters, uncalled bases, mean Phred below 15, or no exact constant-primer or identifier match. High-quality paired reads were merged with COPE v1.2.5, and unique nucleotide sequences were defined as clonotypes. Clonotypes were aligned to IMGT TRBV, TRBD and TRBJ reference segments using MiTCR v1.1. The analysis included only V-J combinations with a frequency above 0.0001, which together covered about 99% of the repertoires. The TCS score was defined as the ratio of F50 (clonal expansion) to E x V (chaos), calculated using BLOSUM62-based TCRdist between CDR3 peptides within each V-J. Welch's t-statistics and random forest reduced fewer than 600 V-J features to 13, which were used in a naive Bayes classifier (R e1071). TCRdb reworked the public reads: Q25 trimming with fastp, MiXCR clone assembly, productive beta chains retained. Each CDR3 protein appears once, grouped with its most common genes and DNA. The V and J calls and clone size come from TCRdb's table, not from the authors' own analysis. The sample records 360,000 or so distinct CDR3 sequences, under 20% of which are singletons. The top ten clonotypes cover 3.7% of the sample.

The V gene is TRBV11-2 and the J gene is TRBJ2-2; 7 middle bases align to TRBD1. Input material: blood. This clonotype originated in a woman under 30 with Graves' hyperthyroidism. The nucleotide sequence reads TGTGCCAGCAGAACTACAGGGGCGGGCCGTGGGGAGCTGTTTTTT. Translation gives CASRTTGAGRGELFF.